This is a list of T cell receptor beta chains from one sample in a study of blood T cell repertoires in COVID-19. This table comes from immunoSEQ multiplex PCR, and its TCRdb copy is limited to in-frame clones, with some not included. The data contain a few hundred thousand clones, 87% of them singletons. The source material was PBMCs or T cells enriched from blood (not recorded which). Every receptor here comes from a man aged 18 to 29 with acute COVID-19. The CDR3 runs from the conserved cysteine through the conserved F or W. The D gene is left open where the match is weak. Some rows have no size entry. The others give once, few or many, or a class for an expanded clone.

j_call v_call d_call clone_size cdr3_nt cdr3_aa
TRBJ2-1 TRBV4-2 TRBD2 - TGTGCCAGCAGCCACGCCACCGGGACTAGCGGGAGTGATGAGCAGTTCTTC CASSHATGTSGSDEQFF
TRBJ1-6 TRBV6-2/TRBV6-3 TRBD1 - TGTGCCAGCAGTTATGGGACAGAACATTCACCCCTCCACTTT CASSYGTEHSPLHF
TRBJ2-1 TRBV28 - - TGTGCCAGCAGTTTAGCTACCCTCGACGTATGGAGCTCCTACAATGAGCAGTTCTTC CASSLATLDVWSSYNEQFF
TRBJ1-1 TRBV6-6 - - TGTGCCAGCGGACAGACGAACACTGAAGCTTTCTTT CASGQTNTEAFF
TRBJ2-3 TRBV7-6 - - TGTGCCAGCAGCTTATCGGGAAGCACAGATACGCAGTATTTT CASSLSGSTDTQYF
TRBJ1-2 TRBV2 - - TGTGCCAGCAGTTCAGCAGGGAACTATGGCTACACCTTC CASSSAGNYGYTF
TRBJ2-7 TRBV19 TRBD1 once TGTGCCAGTAGCCGGGACAGGGCCAGCTCCTACGAGCAGTACTTC CASSRDRASSYEQYF
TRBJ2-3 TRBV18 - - TGTGCCAGCTCTCCAGCGCAATTGGCAGATACGCAGTATTTT CASSPAQLADTQYF
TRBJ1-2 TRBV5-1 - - TGCGCCAGCAGCGACGGGACTAACTATGGCTACACCTTC CASSDGTNYGYTF
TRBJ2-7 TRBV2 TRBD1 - TGTGCCAGCATTACGGGACAGGGGTCCTTAGAGCAGTACTTC CASITGQGSLEQYF
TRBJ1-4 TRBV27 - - TGTGCCAGCAGGCCCGAGACAGAACAAACTAATGAAAAACTGTTTTTT CASRPETEQTNEKLFF
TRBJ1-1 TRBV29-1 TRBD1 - TGCAGCGTTGAAGACCTTACCCCTTTACAGGGGGCTAACACTGAAGCTTTCTTT CSVEDLTPLQGANTEAFF
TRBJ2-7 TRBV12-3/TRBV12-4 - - TGTGCCACCTCCCCGGGGGTTGGCGAGCAGTACTTC CATSPGVGEQYF
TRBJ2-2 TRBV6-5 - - TGTGCCAGCAGTCGGTCCGCCGGGGAGCTGTTTTTT CASSRSAGELFF
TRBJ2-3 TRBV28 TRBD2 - TGTGCCAGCAGTTTATTAGCGGGAGAAGAGTATTTT CASSLLAGEEYF
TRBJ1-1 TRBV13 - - TGTGCCAGCAGCTTAGAGGCGGGTGGGATTAAAGCTTTCTTT CASSLEAGGIKAFF
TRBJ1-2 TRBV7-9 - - TGTGCCAGCAGCGGAAGCCTCCCGCCTTTGAGGATCACCTTC CASSGSLPPLRITF
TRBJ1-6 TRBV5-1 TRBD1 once TGCGCCAGCAGCTTCGCCGACAGGGAACTTTCGCCCCTCCACTTT CASSFADRELSPLHF
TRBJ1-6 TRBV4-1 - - TGCGCCAGCAGCCATGGAGGCTCACCCCTCCACTTT CASSHGGSPLHF
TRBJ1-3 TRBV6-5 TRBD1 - TGTGCCAGCAGCAAGGACAGGAGCTCTGGAAACACCATATATTTT CASSKDRSSGNTIYF
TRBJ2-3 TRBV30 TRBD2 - TGTGCCTGGACTAGCGGGTCGTCTTCTAGCACAGATACGCAGTATTTT CAWTSGSSSSTDTQYF
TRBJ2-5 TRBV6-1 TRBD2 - TGTGCCAGCAGTGACGGACTAGCGGGAAAAGAGACCCAGTACTTC CASSDGLAGKETQYF
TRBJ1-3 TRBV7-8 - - TGTGCCAGCAGCTTACTCACAGGGATTTTTGGAAACACCATATATTTT CASSLLTGIFGNTIYF
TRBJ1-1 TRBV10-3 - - TGTGCCATCACCCCGACATCCAGGGACACTGAAGCTTTCTTT CAITPTSRDTEAFF
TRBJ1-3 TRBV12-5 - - TGTGCTAGTGCCCAGGGTTCTGGAAACACCATATATTTT CASAQGSGNTIYF
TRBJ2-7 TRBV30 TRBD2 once TGTGCCTGGAGTGCAGGACTAGCGGGAGGGCCCGACTACGAGCAGTACTTC CAWSAGLAGGPDYEQYF
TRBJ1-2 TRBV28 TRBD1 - TGTGCCAGCAGTTGGGGGACAGGGGGCGAGTCCTATGGCTACACCTTC CASSWGTGGESYGYTF
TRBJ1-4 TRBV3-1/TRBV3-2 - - TGTGCCAGCAGCCAAGATTGGCGGCTCCCTAATGAAAAACTGTTTTTT CASSQDWRLPNEKLFF
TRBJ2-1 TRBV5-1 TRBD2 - TGCGCCAGCAGCTTGGGGGGTCTTAGCGGGACTGGTGAGCAGTTCTTC CASSLGGLSGTGEQFF
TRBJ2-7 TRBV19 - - TGTGCCAGTAGTATAGCGGCGGACTCCTACGAGCAGTACTTC CASSIAADSYEQYF
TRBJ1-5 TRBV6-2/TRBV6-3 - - TGTGCCAGCAGTATTGCTACGCTTAGCAATCAGCCCCAGCATTTT CASSIATLSNQPQHF
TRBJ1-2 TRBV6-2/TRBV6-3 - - TGTGCCAGCAGTTACGGGCGAAACTTTCAACTGGGCTATGGCTACACCTTC CASSYGRNFQLGYGYTF
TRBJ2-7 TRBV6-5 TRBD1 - TGTGCCAGCAGTTACTACCCGGGACAGGCCTACGAGCAGTACTTC CASSYYPGQAYEQYF
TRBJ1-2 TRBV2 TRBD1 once TGTGCCAGCAGGTCGGGACAGGGGAATGGCTACACCTTC CASRSGQGNGYTF
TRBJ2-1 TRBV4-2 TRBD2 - TGTGCCAGCAGCCAAGTATTCATGACTAGCGGGAGTGAGGCTGAGCAGTTCTTC CASSQVFMTSGSEAEQFF
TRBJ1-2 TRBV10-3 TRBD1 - TGTGCCATCAGTGAGTCTCCGACAGGGGGTAACTATGGCTACACCTTC CAISESPTGGNYGYTF
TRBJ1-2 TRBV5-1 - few TGCGCCAGCAGCCATACCCCAGACACTAACTATGGCTACACCTTC CASSHTPDTNYGYTF
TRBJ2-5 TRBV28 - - TGTGCCAGCAGTTTATCAGCGGCGGGGGCGGAGACCCAGTACTTC CASSLSAAGAETQYF
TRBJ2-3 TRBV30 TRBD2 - TGTGCCTGGTACCGACTAGCGGGAGTTCAAGATACGCAGTATTTT CAWYRLAGVQDTQYF
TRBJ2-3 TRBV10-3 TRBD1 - TGTGCCATCAGTGACATGACAGGGGTGGCGGATACGCAGTATTTT CAISDMTGVADTQYF
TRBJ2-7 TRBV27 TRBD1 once TGTGCCAGCAGTTTCGCTTGGGGACAGGGATACGAGCAGTACTTC CASSFAWGQGYEQYF